The present entry profiles one TCR beta chain with its context. Its target is not known. Healthy Caucasian donors formed the entire cohort. Germline V gene lookup returns CDR1 SGHKS and CDR2 YYEKEE (reference sequence). This CDR3 comprises 14 residues. Trimming removed 1 base at V and 7 bases at J, with 11 bases between. This specimen comes from a study of identical twins. Overall study results and limits: Beta out-of-frame twin sharing showed a weaker excess.

A universal primer site was created by template switching, with the cDNA bearing unique molecular identifiers. MiXCR, applied by TCRdb to the 5' RACE reads, yields one record per CDR3 protein. This table holds 410,000 or so distinct CDR3 sequences, around 20% found once. The sequence was obtained from a man aged 45-60 years in good health. The sample consisted of naive T cells sorted from blood. This sequence joins TRBV5-5 and TRBJ1-4; D possibly corresponds to TRBD1 (5 bases). The DNA for the CDR3 is TGTGCCAGCAGCTTGCAGGGTATTGGTGAAAAACTGTTTTTT. Its protein is CASSLQGIGEKLFF.